This T cell receptor beta chain was profiled in a study of blood T cells in healthy people across ages. A second PCR of about 6 to 11 cycles used a sample-barcoded 5' primer and a J-beta primer mix. A single record per CDR3 protein comes from TCRdb applying MiXCR to the 5' RACE reads. The profile shows roughly 680,000 distinct CDR3 sequences, around 21% of them singletons. Germline V lookup: CDR1 LGHDT, CDR2 YNNKEL (reference sequence). There are 15 residues in the CDR3. The sequenced material came from blood. This receptor was obtained from a man between 65 and 85 years old in good health. V usage is TRBV3-1 and J usage is TRBJ2-5; 11 positions match TRBD2. TRBJ2-1 matches the DNA end more closely, so the J call is doubtful. The CDR3 reads CASSQVSGRAYEQFF. DNA for the CDR3: TGTGCCAGCAGCCAAGTTAGCGGGAGGGCTTATGAGCAGTTCTTC.